What follows is one T cell receptor (beta chain) and its context. The CDR3 sequence is 15 residues long. The V gene's germline CDR1 is SGHRS and CDR2 YFSETQ. With 3 bases removed from V and 5 bases from J, the gap between germline ends came to 12 bases. The data stem from a study of blood T cell repertoires in COVID-19. Overall study context: Sites across the United States, Italy and Spain contributed samples from acute and convalescent COVID-19. Nucleic acid was either cDNA or gDNA, and it came from T cells, B-cell-depleted T cells, or PBMCs.

Original analysis: Cell counts per sample came from amplifying reference gene primers. Only in-frame clones appear in the TCRdb table, and some are missing; sequencing was by immunoSEQ multiplex PCR. For V, J and clone size, that table is used; D and trimming come from the DNA. The sample lists under 25,000 clones; around 67% were seen once. Sequenced sample: peripheral blood. The V gene is TRBV5-1, the J gene TRBJ1-6, with D possibly matching TRBD1 (6 bases). The receptor was derived from a human donor in a cohort sampled during active or convalescent COVID-19. DNA for the CDR3: TGCGCCAGCAGCTCACTAGGACAGAATAATTCACCCCTCCACTTT. This gives the protein CASSSLGQNNSPLHF.